This TCR beta chain was captured in a study of blood T cell repertoires in COVID-19. Overall study: Some COVID-19 samples were acute and others convalescent; all came from the United States, Italy and Spain.

The V and J ends lost 8 bases and 2 bases, in that order; junction bases with no gene match: 14. Per the germline V gene, CDR1 is GTSNPN and CDR2 is SVGIG (reference sequence). This CDR3 spans 16 amino acids. Methods used by the authors: Researchers report that nucleated cell counts were estimated from reference gene primer amplification. This table comes from immunoSEQ multiplex PCR, and its TCRdb copy is limited to in-frame clones, with some not included. V and J calls and clone size come straight from that table; D and trimming were deduced from the DNA. The repertoire holds over 200,000 clones, with roughly 80% as singletons.

The sequence derives from a human donor in a cohort sampled during active COVID-19. The rearrangement joins TRBV30 to TRBJ1-4; the match to TRBD1 covers 7 bases. Material: peripheral blood. The CDR3 reads CAGQETGRSTNEKLFF. For the CDR3, the DNA is TGTGCCGGCCAAGAGACAGGGAGATCCACTAATGAAAAACTGTTTTTT. The full variable domain, with the rest looked up from reference TRBV30 and TRBJ1-4, is SQTIHQWPATLVQPVGSPLSLECTVEGTSNPNLYWYRQAAGRGLQLLFYSVGIGQISSEVPQNLSASRPQDRQFILSSKKLLLSDSGFYLCAGQETGRSTNEKLFFGSGTQLSVL.